The 30 T cell receptor beta chains presented below share a single source sample, sequenced in a study of shared clonotypes between healthy human individuals. TCRdb keeps only in-frame clones here, not all; method: immunoSEQ multiplex PCR. The sample yields about 1.5 million clones, 95% to 99% seen once. The sample was naive CD4+ T cells sorted from blood. The subset was: CD45RA+ positively selected. Receptors were obtained from a man aged 30 to 39 in good health.

V is TRBV10-3 and J is TRBJ2-1, with 14 bases aligning to TRBD2. The germline gives CDR1 ENHRY, CDR2 SYGVKD. With V trimmed by 8 bases and J by 5 bases, 11 bases remained unmatched. This CDR3 comprises 17 residues. The DNA of the CDR3 is TGTGCCATCGGACAGTGGGGACTAGCGGGAGCTGACAATGAGCAGTTCTTC. Its protein is CAIGQWGLAGADNEQFF.

The chain links TRBV7-2 to TRBJ2-2, with 10 bases that match TRBD1. This CDR3 is built from 18 residues. After removal of 1 base from V and 2 bases from J, the junction contained 7 bases not matched to a gene. Germline values: CDR1 SGHTA, CDR2 FQGNSA. CDR3 sequence reads: CASSLGQGASSNTGELFF. The CDR3, as DNA: TGTGCCAGCAGCTTAGGACAGGGGGCATCAAGTAACACCGGGGAGCTGTTTTTT.

The chain combines TRBV6-4 with TRBJ1-1; D gene uncertain. The CDR3 is 14 residues long. Germline-derived CDR1 and CDR2 are MRHNA and SNTAGT. V was trimmed by 3 bases and J by 4 bases, leaving 12 bases between them. The CDR3, as DNA: TGTGCCAGCAGTGAATCCCCGGGCATCACTGAAGCTTTCTTT. Its protein is CASSESPGITEAFF.

The V gene is TRBV19, the J gene TRBJ1-1; the D gene is possibly TRBD1 (5 bases). This CDR3 has 13 residues. V was clipped by 7 bases and J by 1 base, with 10 bases between them. Germline CDR1 is LNHDA and CDR2 is SQIVND (reference sequence). The CDR3 DNA follows: TGTGCCAGTACGGCAGGGCCGAACACTGAAGCTTTCTTT. Translating it yields CASTAGPNTEAFF.

The chain has TRBV4-1 and TRBJ1-4, with D possibly matching TRBD1 (5 bases). In germline, CDR1 is MGHRA, CDR2 YSYEKL. The CDR3 covers 15 residues. Trimming shortened V by 1 base and J by 8 bases, and 14 bases separated the two germline ends. CDR3: CASSQGEGLREKLFF. For the CDR3, the DNA is TGCGCCAGCAGCCAAGGGGAGGGGTTAAGGGAAAAACTGTTTTTT.

The V call is TRBV6-5, the J call TRBJ1-1; tentatively, D is TRBD1 (6 bases). V lost 2 bases, J lost 4 bases, and 11 bases lay in between. In germline, CDR1 is MNHEY, CDR2 SVGAGI. The CDR3 contains 14 residues. The CDR3 region has the DNA TGTGCCAGCAGTTACCAACAGGGAGGCACTGAAGCTTTCTTT. It codes for CASSYQQGGTEAFF.

The chain links TRBV6-1 to TRBJ1-5; 7 positions agree with TRBD1. V was clipped by 6 bases and J by 7 bases; unmatched bases: 6. Germline V gene lookup returns CDR1 MNHNS and CDR2 SASEGT. The CDR3 has 13 amino acids. CDR3 in amino acids: CASSGTELQPQHF. The CDR3 coding sequence is TGTGCCAGCAGCGGGACAGAGCTCCAGCCCCAGCATTTT.

The V gene is TRBV18, the J gene TRBJ2-3; TRBD2 aligns across 8 bases. Per the germline V gene, CDR1 is KGHSH and CDR2 is LQKENI. V shed 2 bases, J shed 5 bases, and the junction held 9 bases outside the gene matches. The CDR3 contains 16 residues. The CDR3 protein is CASSPAGTRFKDTQYF. The CDR3, as DNA: TGTGCCAGCTCACCAGCCGGGACTAGATTTAAAGATACGCAGTATTTT.

The chain combines TRBV5-1 with TRBJ2-3; tentative D call: TRBD1 (5 bases). Germline V lookup: CDR1 SGHRS, CDR2 YFSETQ. The CDR3 has 14 amino acids. V lost 6 bases, J lost 3 bases, and 14 bases lay in between. CDR3 nucleotide sequence: TGCGCCAGCAACATTCAGGGTAGAACAGATACGCAGTATTTT. Translated, it gives CASNIQGRTDTQYF.

J is TRBJ2-1 and V is TRBV18, with TRBD2 identical over 10 bases. The germline CDR1 and CDR2 sequences are KGHSH and LQKENI. V dropped 2 bases and J dropped 9; count of bases not matched to a gene: 10. The CDR3 sequence is 16 residues long. CDR3 DNA: TGTGCCAGCTCACCAGGAGCGGGAGGGCCCTCGGGTGAGCAGTTCTTC. Its protein is CASSPGAGGPSGEQFF.

On this clone: Other DNA sequences in this specimen translate into the identical CDR3. The rearrangement links TRBV5-1 to TRBJ2-5; 7 nucleotides match TRBD1. The CDR3 runs to 14 residues. Germline-derived CDR1 and CDR2 are SGHRS and YFSETQ. V shed 2 bases and J 1 base; nucleotides not matched to a gene: 2. CDR3 loop: CASSLGTAQETQYF. Written as DNA, the CDR3 is TGCGCCAGCAGCTTAGGGACAGCCCAAGAGACCCAGTACTTC.

The count of this clone is one. This chain uses TRBV18 with TRBJ1-1; 10 bases align to TRBD1. Germline CDR1 and CDR2: KGHSH and LQKENI. The J segment lost 0 bases and the V segment lost 2 bases, leaving 6 bases of the junction unmatched. This CDR3 region has 17 residues. The CDR3 loop is CASSPMTGGNMNTEAFF. In DNA form, the CDR3 reads TGTGCCAGCTCACCAATGACAGGGGGCAACATGAACACTGAAGCTTTCTTT.

This rearrangement joins TRBV7-3 to TRBJ2-7; D tentatively fits TRBD1 or TRBD2 (5 bases each). The CDR3 extends over 15 amino acids. Deletions cut 2 bases from V and 5 bases from J, with 16 bases between. Looked up from germline, CDR1 is SGHTA and CDR2 is FQGTGA. The CDR3 DNA reads TGTGCCAGCAGCTTATTTGGGGGTGGAAATGACGAGCAGTACTTC. This gives the protein CASSLFGGGNDEQYF.

The chain employs TRBV5-1 and TRBJ2-1; no clear D. V lost 0 bases, J lost 4 bases, and 11 bases lay in between. Germline V gene sequence: CDR1 SGHRS, CDR2 YFSETQ. The CDR3 loop spans 15 amino acids. The CDR3 sequence: CASSLVLTPYNEQFF. CDR3 DNA sequence: TGCGCCAGCAGCTTGGTACTTACTCCTTACAATGAGCAGTTCTTC.

The chain has TRBV6-6 and TRBJ2-1; D is possibly TRBD2 (6 bases). Germline V gene sequence: CDR1 MNHNY, CDR2 SVGAGI (reference sequence). The CDR3 spans 13 residues. Trimming left V 4 bases short and J 7 bases short, with 11 bases between. The CDR3 region is CASSSRAGNEQFF. The CDR3 DNA reads TGTGCCAGCAGTTCCCGGGCGGGGAATGAGCAGTTCTTC.

The CDR3 spells CASSPPGTRGYEQYF. In nucleotides, the CDR3 is TGTGCCAGCTCACCACCCGGGACCCGTGGTTACGAGCAGTACTTC. The chain links TRBV18 to TRBJ2-7; D possibly matches TRBD1 or TRBD2 (5 bases each). CDR1 is KGHSH, CDR2 LQKENI, per germline. The CDR3 extends over 15 amino acids. Trimming removed 0 bases at V and 4 bases at J, with 13 bases between.

CDR3 residues: CASSEDFNEQFF. The DNA of the CDR3 is TGCGCCAGCAGCGAGGACTTCAATGAGCAGTTCTTC. The chain links TRBV5-1 to TRBJ2-1, with a weak D call TRBD2 (5 bases). V gave up 4 bases and J gave up 6 bases, with 8 bases separating them. Looked up from germline, CDR1 is SGHRS and CDR2 is YFSETQ. This CDR3 has 12 residues.

This chain joins TRBV5-4 and TRBJ1-1; 7 bases are shared with TRBD1. The CDR3 runs 15 residues. Germline V gene sequence: CDR1 SGHNT, CDR2 YYREEE (reference sequence). Trimming removed 4 bases from V and 4 bases from J; junction bases left unmatched: 10. The CDR3 loop is CASSTDYRGGTEAFF. In nucleotides, the CDR3 is TGTGCCAGCAGCACGGACTACAGGGGCGGCACTGAAGCTTTCTTT. Full variable domain (missing parts from reference TRBV5-4 and TRBJ1-1): ETGVTQSPTHLIKTRGQQVTLRCSSQSGHNTVSWYQQALGQGPQFIFQYYREEENGRGNFPPRFSGLQFPNYSSELNVNALELDDSALYLCASSTDYRGGTEAFFGQGTRLTVV.

This chain connects TRBV18 to TRBJ1-2; D is unclear. V dropped 5 bases and J dropped 2 bases, with 12 bases sitting between them. Germline CDR1 KGHSH, CDR2 LQKENI. The CDR3 runs 14 residues. CDR3 in amino acids: CASSNELGNYGYTF. DNA for the CDR3: TGTGCCAGCTCAAATGAGTTGGGGAACTATGGCTACACCTTC.

V and J are TRBV4-3 and TRBJ2-3; D not resolved. Per germline, CDR1 LGHNA and CDR2 YSLEER. Trimming pared 0 bases from V and 2 bases from J, leaving 9 bases between. The CDR3 contains 15 residues. CDR3 amino acids: CASSQDLRYTDTQYF. CDR3 nucleotide sequence: TGCGCCAGCAGCCAAGATCTCAGATACACAGATACGCAGTATTTT.

The chain carries TRBV11-2 and TRBJ2-2, with D unresolved. Trimming pared 7 bases from V and 0 bases from J, leaving 12 bases between. The CDR3 extends over 15 amino acids. Germline loops: CDR1 SGHAT, CDR2 FQNNGV. CDR3 in DNA: TGTGCCAGCATCTCACACCAGACGAACACCGGGGAGCTGTTTTTT. It encodes CASISHQTNTGELFF.

The V call is TRBV25-1, the J call TRBJ2-1; D may be TRBD2 (6 bases). CDR1 MGHDK and CDR2 SYGVNS come from the germline V gene. V was pared by 8 bases and J by 4 bases, with 21 bases between. The CDR3 extends over 16 amino acids. CDR3 nucleotides: TGTGCCAGCTCTGCACGGGCAGGGAGGCCATACAATGAGCAGTTCTTC. It is translated as CASSARAGRPYNEQFF.

This sequence joins TRBV11-3 and TRBJ1-3; D perhaps matches TRBD1 (5 bases). Germline V lookup: CDR1 SGHNT, CDR2 YENEEA. This CDR3 has 15 amino acids. Trimming cost V 4 bases and J 3 bases, with 13 bases left between them. The DNA for the CDR3 is TGTGCCAGCAGCTCCGGCGGTAGGGGTGGAAACACCATATATTTT. This gives the protein CASSSGGRGGNTIYF.

The rearrangement joins TRBV15 to TRBJ2-7, with TRBD1 matching 9 bases. This CDR3 is 12 amino acids long. Looked up from germline, CDR1 is LNHNV and CDR2 is YYDKDF (reference sequence). Trimming removed 6 bases from V and 3 bases from J; junction bases left unmatched: 0. CDR3 residues: CATRDRGYEQYF. DNA for the CDR3: TGTGCCACCAGGGACAGGGGCTACGAGCAGTACTTC.

This chain connects TRBV5-5 to TRBJ2-2; 10 positions agree with TRBD2. With 0 bases clipped from V and 7 bases from J, the junction kept 6 bases outside the gene matches. There are 16 residues in the CDR3. Germline CDR1 reads SGHKS; CDR2 reads YYEKEE (reference sequence). CDR3 protein: CASSLEGLAIGGELFF. CDR3 nucleotide sequence: TGTGCCAGCAGCTTGGAGGGACTAGCGATCGGCGGGGAGCTGTTTTTT. Combining the CDR3 with reference TRBV5-5 and TRBJ2-2 gives the whole variable domain DAGVTQSPTHLIKTRGQQVTLRCSPISGHKSVSWYQQVLGQGPQFIFQYYEKEERGRGNFPDRFSARQFPNYSSELNVNALLLGDSALYLCASSLEGLAIGGELFFGEGSRLTVL.

Only one count was recorded for this clone. The V gene is TRBV25-1, the J gene TRBJ2-7; D is possibly TRBD1 (5 bases). Germline-derived CDR1 and CDR2 are MGHDK and SYGVNS. The CDR3 extends over 15 amino acids. Trimming stripped 1 base from V and 0 bases from J, with 10 bases between. CDR3 in amino acids: CASSEWGSSSYEQYF. Written as DNA, the CDR3 is TGTGCCAGCAGTGAATGGGGCTCGAGCTCCTACGAGCAGTACTTC.

The chain recombines TRBV18 with TRBJ2-5; D is undetermined. The CDR3 sequence is 14 residues long. Germline-derived CDR1 and CDR2 are KGHSH and LQKENI. The V end was cut by 5 bases, the J end by 1 base, with 11 bases between. DNA for the CDR3: TGTGCCAGCTCATCTGTGGGCAGCCAAGAGACCCAGTACTTC. Protein product: CASSSVGSQETQYF. Together with reference TRBV18 and TRBJ2-5, the CDR3 gives the full variable domain: NAGVMQNPRHLVRRRGQEARLRCSPMKGHSHVYWYRQLPEEGLKFMVYLQKENIIDESGMPKERFSAEFPKEGPSILRIQQVVRGDSAAYFCASSSVGSQETQYFGPGTRLLVL.

The chain's CDR3 is CASSPGQGASGELFF. As DNA, the CDR3 is TGCGCCAGCAGCCCGGGACAGGGGGCGTCCGGGGAGCTGTTTTTT. V and J are TRBV10-1 and TRBJ2-2; TRBD1 aligns across 12 bases. This CDR3 has 15 residues. Trimming removed 6 bases from V and 6 bases from J; junction bases left unmatched: 5. Germline CDR1 reads WNHNN; CDR2 reads SYGVQD (reference sequence).

J is TRBJ2-2 and V is TRBV30, with 9 bases that match TRBD2. CDR1 is GTSNPN, CDR2 SVGIG, per germline (reference sequence). V gave up 4 bases and J gave up 7 bases; unmatched junction bases: 10. This CDR3 comprises 15 residues. In DNA form, the CDR3 reads TGTGCCTGGACTGTGCTAGCGGGAAGGGGCGGGGAGCTGTTTTTT. Translation: CAWTVLAGRGGELFF.

The chain links TRBV27 to TRBJ2-4; D is unclear. The V and J ends lost 6 bases and 2 bases respectively, with 11 bases between them. The CDR3 extends over 14 amino acids. Germline loops: CDR1 MNHEY, CDR2 SMNVEV (reference sequence). CDR3 DNA sequence: TGTGCCAGCAGCGCATGGTCAACCAAAAACATTCAGTACTTC. As protein: CASSAWSTKNIQYF.